One and the same sample provided the 20 T cell receptor beta chains below, sequenced in a study of T cell responses to AZD1222 COVID-19 vaccine. This table comes from immunoSEQ multiplex PCR, and its TCRdb copy is limited to in-frame clones, with some not included. This sample has more than 150,000 clones, with roughly 94% found just once. This sample comprised peripheral blood, obtained 28 days after the second AZD1222 dose. The receptors derive from an adult who received the AZD1222 COVID-19 vaccine.

V is TRBV28 and J is TRBJ1-2; D call uncertain. This CDR3 region has 13 residues. Trimming took 6 bases from V and 5 from J, leaving 13 bases between them. Germline lookup yields CDR1 MDHEN and CDR2 SYDVKM. CDR3 loop: CASSQRRGYGYTF. The DNA for the CDR3 is TGTGCCAGCAGCCAACGGCGGGGTTATGGCTACACCTTC.

This clone was seen just once. The chain couples TRBV9 to TRBJ1-3; D is ambiguous. Trimming shortened V by 4 bases and J by 4 bases, and 12 bases separated the two germline ends. CDR1 is SGDLS, CDR2 YYNGEE, per germline. The CDR3 runs 14 residues. Here the CDR3 reads CASSPRIGGNTIYF. The CDR3 DNA follows: TGTGCCAGCAGCCCCCGTATTGGGGGAAACACCATATATTTT. Full variable domain (missing parts from reference TRBV9 and TRBJ1-3): DSGVTQTPKHLITATGQRVTLRCSPRSGDLSVYWYQQSLDQGLQFLIQYYNGEERAKGNILERFSAQQFPDLHSELNLSSLELGDSALYFCASSPRIGGNTIYFGEGSWLTVV.

This rearrangement joins TRBV7-9 to TRBJ1-1; no clear D. Trimming pared 5 bases from V and 1 base from J, leaving 11 bases between. Germline loops: CDR1 SEHNR, CDR2 FQNEAQ (reference sequence). The CDR3 has 14 amino acids. The CDR3 spells CASSPAFGNTEAFF. The DNA for the CDR3 is TGTGCCAGCAGCCCCGCTTTCGGGAACACTGAAGCTTTCTTT.

This clone is a singleton in its sample. V is TRBV5-5 and J is TRBJ1-5; D is possibly TRBD1 (6 bases). The germline V and J ends were trimmed by 3 bases and 2 bases, with 12 bases remaining between them. The CDR3 contains 15 residues. CDR1 is SGHKS and CDR2 is YYEKEE in the germline V gene (reference sequence). The CDR3 protein is CASSSGAGGNQPQHF. CDR3 DNA: TGTGCCAGCAGCTCAGGGGCAGGGGGCAATCAGCCCCAGCATTTT.

V gene TRBV30 combines with J gene TRBJ2-7, with D possibly being TRBD1 (5 bases). Trimming cost V 3 bases and J 3 bases, with 15 bases left between them. Germline CDR1 and CDR2: GTSNPN and SVGIG (reference sequence). The CDR3 has 14 residues. CDR3 sequence: CAWRKGQVLYEQYF. For the CDR3, the DNA is TGTGCCTGGAGGAAGGGGCAGGTTCTCTACGAGCAGTACTTC.

The CDR3 DNA sequence: TGTGCCAGCAGCTTAGCCGGGACTAGCGGCTACAATGAGCAGTTCTTC. Translated, it gives CASSLAGTSGYNEQFF. The rearrangement joins TRBV7-8 to TRBJ2-1, with TRBD2 identical over 11 bases. The V gene end was trimmed by 0 bases and the J gene end by 3 bases; junction bases not matched to a gene: 1. The CDR3 has 16 amino acids. CDR1 and CDR2 (germline): SGHVS, FQNEAQ.

The CDR3 DNA reads as TGTGCCAGCAACGTTCTTACGGGACAGCTATCTTTGAACACTGAAGCTTTCTTT. Translation: CASNVLTGQLSLNTEAFF. The chain is built from TRBV5-6 and TRBJ1-1; 7 nucleotides line up with TRBD1. J lost 0 bases, V lost 6 bases, and 17 bases had no gene match. Germline CDR1 SGHDT, CDR2 YYEEEE. The CDR3 is 18 residues long.

The rearrangement joins TRBV28 to TRBJ1-5; 9 bases are shared with TRBD1. V gave up 4 bases and J gave up 2 bases; unmatched junction bases: 12. The CDR3 is made up of 18 amino acids. Germline V gives CDR1 MDHEN, CDR2 SYDVKM. In DNA form, the CDR3 reads TGTGCCAGCAGTTCTCGTATGGGTGGGGACAGGGGCAATCAGCCCCAGCATTTT. This translates into CASSSRMGGDRGNQPQHF. Full variable domain (outside the CDR3, taken from reference TRBV28 and TRBJ1-5): DVKVTQSSRYLVKRTGEKVFLECVQDMDHENMFWYRQDPGLGLRLIYFSYDVKMKEKGDIPEGYSVSREKKERFSLILESASTNQTSMYLCASSSRMGGDRGNQPQHFGDGTRLSIL.

The V call is TRBV30, the J call TRBJ1-3; D not resolved. V dropped 3 bases and J dropped 0 bases, with 6 bases sitting between them. CDR1 GTSNPN and CDR2 SVGIG come from the germline V gene (reference sequence). This CDR3 has 13 amino acids. The CDR3 spells CAWSGDSGNTIYF. The DNA for the CDR3 is TGTGCCTGGAGCGGGGACTCTGGAAACACCATATATTTT.

This clone was recorded once. V gene TRBV5-1 combines with J gene TRBJ2-5; TRBD1 agrees at 9 bases. This CDR3 contains 13 residues. With 4 bases clipped from V and 5 bases from J, the junction kept 3 bases outside the gene matches. From germline, CDR1 is SGHRS and CDR2 YFSETQ. The chain's CDR3 is CASSGTGYETQYF. The CDR3 nucleotides are TGCGCCAGCAGCGGGACAGGGTACGAGACCCAGTACTTC. Together with reference TRBV5-1 and TRBJ2-5, the CDR3 gives the full variable domain: KAGVTQTPRYLIKTRGQQVTLSCSPISGHRSVSWYQQTPGQGLQFLFEYFSETQRNKGNFPGRFSGRQFSNSRSEMNVSTLELGDSALYLCASSGTGYETQYFGPGTRLLVL.

This chain connects TRBV12-3 or TRBV12-4 to TRBJ1-6; possible D gene TRBD1, 5 bases. This CDR3 spans 13 amino acids. Trimming took 2 bases from V and 10 from J, leaving 9 bases between them. The CDR3 reads CASSLTRASPLHF. CDR3 bases: TGTGCCAGCAGTTTAACCAGGGCCTCACCCCTCCACTTT.

The gene calls are TRBV30 and TRBJ1-3, with 8 bases fitting TRBD1. CDR1 is GTSNPN and CDR2 is SVGIG in the germline V gene (reference sequence). The CDR3 length is 14 residues. V lost 0 bases and J lost 8; bases outside the gene matches: 6. In nucleotides, the CDR3 is TGTGCCTGGAGTGTTCAGGGACAGGTGGACACCATATATTTT. This sequence encodes CAWSVQGQVDTIYF.

The V gene is TRBV5-5, the J gene TRBJ1-2; 9 positions agree with TRBD1. The CDR3 runs to 15 residues. CDR1 and CDR2 (germline): SGHKS, YYEKEE (reference sequence). The junction had 5 bases not matched to a gene; V was cut back by 2 bases and J by 3 bases. DNA for the CDR3: TGTGCCAGCAGCTTAAAGGACAGGGGAGACTATGGCTACACCTTC. Its protein is CASSLKDRGDYGYTF. Looking up the rest from reference TRBV5-5 and TRBJ1-2 gives the full variable domain: DAGVTQSPTHLIKTRGQQVTLRCSPISGHKSVSWYQQVLGQGPQFIFQYYEKEERGRGNFPDRFSARQFPNYSSELNVNALLLGDSALYLCASSLKDRGDYGYTFGSGTRLTVV.

This chain connects TRBV7-9 to TRBJ1-5, with D possibly TRBD1 on 5 matching bases. In germline, CDR1 is SEHNR, CDR2 FQNEAQ (reference sequence). This CDR3 has 16 amino acids. V was shortened by 8 bases and J by 3 bases, with 20 bases between the two germline ends. In DNA, the CDR3 is TGTGCCAGCGAAGGGGATAGGCTGGGCCCCAATCAGCCCCAGCATTTT. This translates into CASEGDRLGPNQPQHF.

The chain is built from TRBV5-8 and TRBJ2-5; D call uncertain. Trimming took 0 bases from V and 1 from J, leaving 10 bases between them. This CDR3 has 15 residues. The V gene's germline CDR1 is SGHTS and CDR2 YDEGEE. The CDR3 protein is CASSLAVRPQETQYF. DNA of the CDR3: TGTGCCAGCAGCTTGGCCGTCAGACCCCAAGAGACCCAGTACTTC. Supplemented by reference TRBV5-8 and TRBJ2-5, the full variable domain reads EAGVTQSPTHLIKTRGQQATLRCSPISGHTSVYWYQQALGLGLQFLLWYDEGEERNRGNFPPRFSGRQFPNYSSELNVNALELEDSALYLCASSLAVRPQETQYFGPGTRLLVL.

This clone turned up a few times. The J gene is TRBJ1-1, the V gene TRBV28, with D unresolved. This CDR3 spans 15 amino acids. Germline lookup yields CDR1 MDHEN and CDR2 SYDVKM. V was pared by 5 bases and J by 0 bases, with 13 bases between. The CDR3 loop is CASSRRLRMNTEAFF. CDR3 DNA: TGTGCCAGCAGTAGGAGACTTCGTATGAACACTGAAGCTTTCTTT.

This clone was counted between two and nine times. The rearrangement uses TRBV29-1 and TRBJ2-1; D may be TRBD1 or TRBD2 (5 bases each). V was clipped by 2 bases and J by 8 bases, with 22 bases between them. The CDR3 runs 16 residues. The germline gives CDR1 SQVTM, CDR2 ANQGSEA. The CDR3 region has the DNA TGCAGCGTTGAAAACCGTTTCGTGGCGATGGGGGATGAGCAGTTCTTC. Its translation: CSVENRFVAMGDEQFF.

The rearrangement links TRBV29-1 to TRBJ1-1; D possibly corresponds to TRBD1 (5 bases). The germline CDR1 and CDR2 sequences are SQVTM and ANQGSEA. The V and J ends lost 1 base and 7 bases respectively, with 16 bases between them. This CDR3 spans 14 amino acids. DNA for the CDR3: TGCAGCGTTGAAGGGGGGGGAAAGAGAGGTGAAGCTTTCTTT. Its translation is CSVEGGGKRGEAFF.

The chain uses TRBV7-8 and TRBJ2-1; D is perhaps TRBD2 (6 bases). The CDR3 sequence is 13 residues long. V dropped 5 bases and J dropped 5 bases, with 10 bases sitting between them. Germline lookup yields CDR1 SGHVS and CDR2 FQNEAQ. DNA for the CDR3: TGTGCCAGCAGCCGGGGGTTGGACAATGAGCAGTTCTTC. It codes for CASSRGLDNEQFF. The whole variable domain, remainder taken from reference TRBV7-8 and TRBJ2-1, is GAGVSQSPRYKVAKRGQDVALRCDPISGHVSLFWYQQALGQGPEFLTYFQNEAQLDKSGLPSDRFFAERPEGSVSTLKIQRTQQEDSAVYLCASSRGLDNEQFFGPGTRLTVL.

This chain uses TRBV7-2 with TRBJ1-6; TRBD1 agrees at 9 bases. Germline V gene data show CDR1 as SGHTA and CDR2 as FQGNSA. This CDR3 is 16 amino acids long. V trimming: 3 bases; J trimming: 10 bases; junction bases outside the gene matches: 10. The CDR3 spells CASSFSNRGRGSPLHF. Written as DNA, the CDR3 is TGTGCCAGCAGCTTCTCGAACAGGGGGCGGGGGTCACCCCTCCACTTT.